One and the same sample provided the 23 T cell receptor beta chains below, sequenced in a study of T cell repertoires in ileal Crohn's disease. Measured with immunoSEQ multiplex PCR; TCRdb has only the in-frame clones, and not every one. The sample has about 15,000 clones; over 80% are singletons. The sequenced sample consisted of ileal tissue. These receptors were obtained from an adult with Crohn's disease.

This clone turned up a few times. J is TRBJ1-5 and V is TRBV6-5, with D possibly matching TRBD1 (5 bases). The length of the CDR3 is 14 residues. Per germline, CDR1 MNHEY and CDR2 SVGAGI. Between the trimmed V and J ends, which lost 6 bases and 2 bases, there was a span of 11 bases. The CDR3: CASRVGVGNQPQHF. The CDR3 DNA is TGTGCCAGCAGAGTAGGGGTTGGCAATCAGCCCCAGCATTTT.

This clone was seen only a few times. The gene calls are TRBV25-1 and TRBJ1-4; no clear D gene. From germline, CDR1 is MGHDK and CDR2 SYGVNS. V was cut by 8 bases and J by 8 bases, with 9 bases left in between. The CDR3 has 11 amino acids. CDR3 DNA: TGTGCCAGCCGAGACGGGGAAAAACTGTTTTTT. Residues: CASRDGEKLFF.

DNA of the CDR3: TGTGCCAGCTCGGGGGGGGCCCAAGAGACCCAGTACTTC. Residues: CASSGGAQETQYF. This rearrangement joins TRBV11-3 to TRBJ2-5, with 8 bases that match TRBD2. J lost 1 base, V lost 8 bases, and 3 bases had no gene match. Germline CDR1 and CDR2: SGHNT and YENEEA. This CDR3 region has 13 residues.

The chain combines TRBV7-3 with TRBJ2-3; the D is unclear. The CDR3 totals 13 residues. The V end lost 0 bases, the J end lost 2 bases, and 3 bases lay between the germline ends. Germline CDR1 SGHTA, CDR2 FQGTGA. DNA for the CDR3: TGTGCCAGCAGCTTAACATACACAGATACGCAGTATTTT. Amino acid sequence: CASSLTYTDTQYF.

This chain joins TRBV5-4 and TRBJ2-7; 9 positions match TRBD2. Trimming at V came to 4 bases and at J to 3 bases, leaving 11 bases not matched to a gene. Per the germline V gene, CDR1 is SGHNT and CDR2 is YYREEE (reference sequence). The CDR3 sequence is 16 residues long. CDR3 nucleotides: TGTGCCAGCAGCCTGGGCGGGGGGGCAGCGGGCTACGAGCAGTACTTC. Translation: CASSLGGGAAGYEQYF.

This clone was counted a single time. The chain joins TRBV18 to TRBJ2-1; 8 bases fit TRBD1. Germline V gene data show CDR1 as KGHSH and CDR2 as LQKENI. The CDR3 loop spans 16 amino acids. V lost 0 bases, J lost 4 bases, and 5 bases stayed unmatched. In nucleotides, the CDR3 is TGTGCCAGCTCACCACCGGGCAGGGGGCAGTACAATGAGCAGTTCTTC. Residues: CASSPPGRGQYNEQFF.

J is TRBJ1-6 and V is TRBV6-6; 7 bases line up with TRBD1. Trimming removed 6 bases from V and 9 bases from J; junction bases left unmatched: 14. Germline V lookup: CDR1 MNHNY, CDR2 SVGAGI (reference sequence). The CDR3 runs to 16 residues. CDR3 sequence reads: CASRVGIETGSSPLHF. CDR3 DNA: TGTGCCAGCAGGGTTGGGATCGAGACAGGGAGTTCACCCCTCCACTTT.

The V gene is TRBV19, the J gene TRBJ1-5; a weak D match, TRBD1 (5 bases). Trimming pared 7 bases from V and 0 bases from J, leaving 16 bases between. The CDR3 extends over 16 amino acids. CDR1 and CDR2 from the germline V gene are LNHDA and SQIVND (reference sequence). CDR3 sequence: CASTLGGGISNQPQHF. As DNA, the CDR3 is TGTGCCAGTACCCTGGGCGGGGGGATTAGCAATCAGCCCCAGCATTTT.

This chain links TRBV9 with TRBJ1-4; D unclear. The length of the CDR3 is 14 residues. Germline values: CDR1 SGDLS, CDR2 YYNGEE. With 3 bases removed from V and 0 bases from J, the gap between germline ends came to 6 bases. Written as DNA, the CDR3 is TGTGCCAGCAGCGAACAGCCAACTAATGAAAAACTGTTTTTT. This gives the protein CASSEQPTNEKLFF. The full variable domain, in which reference TRBV9 and TRBJ1-4 provide the parts outside the CDR3, is DSGVTQTPKHLITATGQRVTLRCSPRSGDLSVYWYQQSLDQGLQFLIQYYNGEERAKGNILERFSAQQFPDLHSELNLSSLELGDSALYFCASSEQPTNEKLFFGSGTQLSVL.

This clone was picked up one time. The rearrangement joins TRBV7-9 to TRBJ1-1; D may be TRBD1 (5 bases). V was cut by 4 bases and J by 1 base, with 13 bases left in between. The germline V gene encodes CDR1 SEHNR and CDR2 FQNEAQ (reference sequence). The CDR3 is made up of 15 amino acids. This CDR3 is CASSSGGRGNTEAFF. Here the CDR3 DNA reads TGTGCCAGCAGCTCAGGTGGGAGGGGGAACACTGAAGCTTTCTTT. Full variable domain (rest looked up from reference TRBV7-9 and TRBJ1-1): DTGVSQNPRHKITKRGQNVTFRCDPISEHNRLYWYRQTLGQGPEFLTYFQNEAQLEKSRLLSDRFSAERPKGSFSTLEIQRTEQGDSAMYLCASSSGGRGNTEAFFGQGTRLTVV.

The rearrangement uses TRBV19 and TRBJ1-4; D ambiguous. Germline assignment: CDR1 LNHDA and CDR2 SQIVND (reference sequence). This CDR3 comprises 15 residues. Trimming removed 6 bases from V and 10 bases from J, with 21 bases in between. The CDR3 DNA sequence: TGTGCCAGTAGCCCCGCGCTTAATCGAAATACAAAACTGTTTTTT. It specifies CASSPALNRNTKLFF.

CDR3 bases: TGTGCCAGCAGCGCCGGACGACAGAGCTACGAGCAGTACTTC. Protein sequence: CASSAGRQSYEQYF. The chain links TRBV9 to TRBJ2-7; D might be TRBD1 (5 bases). This CDR3 has 14 residues. From germline, CDR1 is SGDLS and CDR2 YYNGEE. V lost 3 bases, J lost 3 bases, and 13 bases lay in between.

The V gene is TRBV9, the J gene TRBJ2-7, with 15 bases identical to TRBD2. The CDR3 extends over 17 amino acids. Trimming removed 3 bases from V and 3 bases from J; junction bases left unmatched: 7. The germline V gene has CDR1 SGDLS and CDR2 YYNGEE. The chain's CDR3 is CASSDGTSGGSDYEQYF. The CDR3 nucleotides are TGTGCCAGCAGCGACGGGACTAGCGGGGGGAGTGACTACGAGCAGTACTTC.

This chain joins TRBV10-2 and TRBJ2-1; a weak D match, TRBD2 (6 bases). The length of the CDR3 is 16 residues. V lost 3 bases and J 2 bases, leaving 14 bases between the germline ends. Germline-derived CDR1 and CDR2 are WSHSY and SAAADI. CDR3 sequence (DNA): TGCGCCAGCAGTGATCCTCCTGGCGGGGCCTACAATGAGCAGTTCTTC. Translating gives CASSDPPGGAYNEQFF.

The V and J genes are TRBV10-3 and TRBJ1-2, with TRBD1 identical over 7 bases. Germline V gene data show CDR1 as ENHRY and CDR2 as SYGVKD. The CDR3 has 16 residues. J gave up 4 bases and V 3 bases, and 11 bases lay outside the gene matches. Here the CDR3 reads CAISDLSGQAPYGYTF. In DNA, the CDR3 is TGTGCCATCAGTGACCTTTCAGGACAGGCCCCCTATGGCTACACCTTC.

The V gene is TRBV6-6, the J gene TRBJ1-2; D remains ambiguous. CDR3 size: 11 residues. The germline V and J ends were trimmed by 11 bases and 3 bases, with 10 bases remaining between them. Germline V CDR1 and CDR2: MNHNY, SVGAGI (reference sequence). The CDR3 DNA reads TGTGCCGGTATGGCGGACTATGGCTACACCTTC. Protein sequence: CAGMADYGYTF.

This chain uses TRBV27 with TRBJ1-3, with 7 bases fitting TRBD1. V lost 2 bases to trimming and J lost 4 bases; unmatched junction nucleotides: 5. The CDR3 has 15 amino acids. CDR1 and CDR2 from the germline V gene are MNHEY and SMNVEV (reference sequence). The CDR3 DNA sequence: TGTGCCAGCAGTTTAACAGGGGAGACAGGAAACACCATATATTTT. It yields the protein CASSLTGETGNTIYF.

This rearrangement joins TRBV19 to TRBJ2-1; D perhaps matches TRBD2 (5 bases). CDR3 length: 13 amino acids. Germline values: CDR1 LNHDA, CDR2 SQIVND (reference sequence). Trimming stripped 3 bases from V and 9 bases from J, with 12 bases between. The DNA for the CDR3 is TGTGCCAGTAGTATTCCGCCCCGGGGTGAGCAGTTCTTC. As protein: CASSIPPRGEQFF.

This rearrangement joins TRBV2 to TRBJ2-5; tentatively, D is TRBD2 (7 bases). Deletions cut 7 bases from V and 9 bases from J, with 15 bases between. Germline values: CDR1 SNHLY, CDR2 FYNNEI. This CDR3 has 12 residues. This chain's CDR3 is CASMAGARPQYF. In nucleotides, the CDR3 is TGTGCCAGCATGGCGGGGGCCCGCCCCCAGTACTTC.

V and J are TRBV27 and TRBJ2-4, with unresolved D. The CDR3 runs 19 residues. Germline V CDR1 and CDR2: MNHEY, SMNVEV (reference sequence). Deletions cut 2 bases from V and 1 base from J, with 21 bases between. The CDR3: CASSLGSTEAWQAKNIQYF. CDR3 DNA sequence: TGTGCCAGCAGTTTAGGTTCCACGGAAGCGTGGCAGGCCAAAAACATTCAGTACTTC.

The rearrangement uses TRBV7-9 and TRBJ1-2; D unclear. The V gene lost 4 bases and the J gene lost 4 bases, with 10 bases spanning the gap. This CDR3 has 13 residues. The germline gives CDR1 SEHNR, CDR2 FQNEAQ (reference sequence). CDR3 DNA: TGTGCCAGCAGCTCGGCCGGGGTCTATGGCTACACCTTC. Translating it yields CASSSAGVYGYTF. Full variable domain (outside the CDR3, taken from reference TRBV7-9 and TRBJ1-2): DTGVSQNPRHKITKRGQNVTFRCDPISEHNRLYWYRQTLGQGPEFLTYFQNEAQLEKSRLLSDRFSAERPKGSFSTLEIQRTEQGDSAMYLCASSSAGVYGYTFGSGTRLTVV.

This chain connects TRBV7-2 to TRBJ1-5; TRBD1 matches at 7 bases. Trimming cost V 1 base and J 7 bases; bases outside gene matches: 1. CDR3 size: 13 residues. CDR1 and CDR2 (germline): SGHTA, FQGNSA. The CDR3 sequence is CASSLEGAQPQHF. The CDR3 region has the DNA TGTGCCAGCAGCTTAGAGGGGGCGCAGCCCCAGCATTTT. The full variable domain, rest sourced from reference TRBV7-2 and TRBJ1-5, is GAGVSQSPSNKVTEKGKDVELRCDPISGHTALYWYRQSLGQGLEFLIYFQGNSAPDKSGLPSDRFSAERTGGSVSTLTIQRTQQEDSAVYLCASSLEGAQPQHFGDGTRLSIL.

The genes are TRBV5-6 and TRBJ2-1, with a weak D call TRBD2 (5 bases). This CDR3 region has 14 residues. The V gene lost 3 bases and the J gene lost 4 bases, with 11 bases spanning the gap. Germline V lookup: CDR1 SGHDT, CDR2 YYEEEE. The CDR3 here is CASSYTPGYNEQFF. DNA for the CDR3: TGTGCCAGCAGCTATACTCCGGGGTACAATGAGCAGTTCTTC.